Shown below are 7 T cell receptor beta chains from a single sample sequenced in a study of human T cells and chemical hapten exposure. Time point defined: patch test 1, 2 weeks after DPC sensitization. Regarding treatment: therapeutic diphenylcyclopropenone sensitization with weekly scalp DPC. TCRdb ran MiXCR on the RACE reads and lists one entry per CDR3 protein. The sample carries about 14,000 distinct CDR3 sequences, over 15% recorded once. This material consisted of whole blood, taken in connection with sensitization to the hapten diphenylcyclopropenone (DPC). These receptors all stem from a woman under 40 with alopecia areata. Some clones in this sample may be carry-over from other donors' samples.

This clonotype was observed a few times. This sequence joins TRBV5-6 and TRBJ1-1; maybe TRBD1 (6 bases). CDR1 is SGHDT and CDR2 is YYEEEE in the germline V gene. V shed 4 bases and J shed 8 bases, with 21 bases lying between them. This CDR3 comprises 15 residues. CDR3 sequence reads: CASSARSRPTGEAFF. The CDR3, as DNA: TGTGCCAGCAGCGCACGATCCAGACCCACAGGGGAAGCTTTCTTT.

Only a few counts were recorded for this clonotype. V is TRBV19 and J is TRBJ1-4; D gene uncertain. The CDR3 runs to 13 residues. Germline CDR1 LNHDA, CDR2 SQIVND (reference sequence). V was trimmed by 4 bases and J by 5 bases, leaving 8 bases between them. CDR3 sequence reads: CASSRTLNEKLFF. The CDR3 DNA sequence: TGTGCCAGTAGTAGGACCCTCAATGAAAAACTGTTTTTT.

By share, this clonotype ranks as medium-sized (0.01 to 0.1%). The chain links TRBV19 to TRBJ2-2; tentatively, D is TRBD1 or TRBD2 (6 bases each). Germline CDR1 LNHDA, CDR2 SQIVND (reference sequence). The CDR3 has 18 amino acids. Trimming took 6 bases from V and 0 from J, leaving 20 bases between them. The CDR3 sequence: CASSKDPVGGSNTGELFF. The CDR3 region has the DNA TGTGCCAGTAGCAAAGACCCAGTGGGGGGCTCGAACACCGGGGAGCTGTTTTTT.

This sequence joins TRBV11-2 and TRBJ2-2; 11 bases are a match to TRBD2. The CDR3 runs 16 residues. V dropped 2 bases and J dropped 5; count of bases not matched to a gene: 4. Germline V CDR1 and CDR2: SGHAT, FQNNGV. The CDR3 DNA is TGTGCCAGCAGCTTACGTCGACTAGCGGGAACCGGGGAGCTGTTTTTT. The encoded protein is CASSLRRLAGTGELFF.

In its sample, this clonotype is medium-sized. The chain uses TRBV27 and TRBJ2-2, with D hard to call. Trimming took 3 bases from V and 6 from J, leaving 8 bases between them. Germline V lookup: CDR1 MNHEY, CDR2 SMNVEV (reference sequence). The length of the CDR3 is 13 residues. The CDR3 is CASSFRSSGELFF. CDR3 coding DNA: TGTGCCAGCAGTTTTCGATCCTCCGGGGAGCTGTTTTTT.

This clonotype appeared a few times. The chain combines TRBV6-6 with TRBJ1-4; 10 bases fit TRBD1. CDR1 MNHNY and CDR2 SVGAGI come from the germline V gene (reference sequence). Germline trimming cut 6 bases from V and 7 bases from J; bases unmatched to any gene: 5. There are 14 residues in the CDR3. The CDR3 reads CASRGTGAGEKLFF. In DNA form, the CDR3 reads TGTGCCAGCAGGGGGACAGGGGCCGGTGAAAAACTGTTTTTT.

This clonotype was seen only a few times. This sequence joins TRBV11-1 and TRBJ2-1; the match to TRBD2 covers 9 bases. Germline CDR1 and CDR2: SGHAT and FQDESV (reference sequence). This CDR3 spans 15 amino acids. With 4 bases clipped from V and 6 bases from J, the junction kept 7 bases outside the gene matches. Written as DNA, the CDR3 is TGTGCCAGCAGCTCCGAGCGGGGACTAGCCAATGAGCAGTTCTTC. Encoded protein: CASSSERGLANEQFF.